This T cell receptor (beta chain) was identified during a study of shared clonotypes between healthy human individuals. General study findings and limits: Shared clonotypes across all four donors exceeded non-shared ones in generation probability. Among donors, clonotype sharing was expected to be affected by sequencing depth.

The germline V gene has CDR1 SGHTA and CDR2 FQGNSA. This CDR3 has 16 amino acids. The germline V and J ends were trimmed by 2 bases and 2 bases, with 14 bases remaining between them. Details on this clone: What it recognizes is unknown.

Sequencing was performed with immunoSEQ multiplex PCR; in TCRdb, only in-frame clones are kept and a portion is missing. This sample has some 2.4 million clones; 90% to 95% occur once, and the top ten carry around 0.37%. V usage is TRBV7-2 and J usage is TRBJ2-3, with D perhaps TRBD2 (5 bases). This TCR came from a man between 18 and 35 years old in good health. Some clones in this sample may be carry-over from other donors' samples. Sequencing was carried out using naive CD4+ T cells from PBMCs. The sample's subset: CD45RA+ positively selected. CDR3 protein: CASSLSSPLTTDTQYF. The CDR3 bases are TGTGCCAGCAGCTTATCTAGCCCCCTGACCACAGATACGCAGTATTTT.